These T cell receptor beta chains were read from a single sample in a study of blood T cells in healthy people across ages. TCRdb processed the 5' RACE reads anew with MiXCR; each CDR3 protein has one entry. The data contain roughly 1,000,000 distinct CDR3 sequences, less than 25% of them seen just once; the ten biggest clones take up 0.65% to 0.95%. In addition, the sample was reused for a study of T cells of mothers and their children.

The specimen was blood. The receptor source for this set is a girl aged 2 to 9 in good health. Each CDR3 is given with its conserved first and last residue. A D gene is named only where the DNA matches it firmly. A row's size may be missing; if present it is once, few, many or a size class.

clone size | D gene | J gene | V gene | CDR3 protein | CDR3 DNA
NA | TRBD2 | TRBJ2-1 | TRBV2 | CARDTGGHNEQFF | TGTGCCAGAGACACGGGGGGGCACAATGAGCAGTTCTTC
NA | NA | TRBJ2-1 | TRBV14 | CASSQWAERGGEQFF | TGTGCCAGCAGCCAATGGGCAGAAAGAGGGGGTGAGCAGTTCTTC
few | TRBD1 | TRBJ2-3 | TRBV7-2 | CASSPPGQGRGTDTQYF | TGTGCCAGCAGCCCTCCGGGACAGGGAAGGGGCACAGATACGCAGTATTTT
few | NA | TRBJ2-5 | TRBV5-1 | CASSLEPRVQETQYF | TGCGCCAGCAGCTTGGAGCCCCGGGTCCAAGAGACCCAGTACTTC
few | NA | TRBJ1-1 | TRBV12-5 | CASGLVLVEMNTEAFF | TGTGCTAGTGGTTTGGTACTGGTGGAGATGAACACTGAAGCTTTCTTT
NA | TRBD2 | TRBJ2-1 | TRBV6-1 | CASSEAGLGSNEQFF | TGTGCCAGCAGTGAAGCGGGACTAGGCTCCAATGAGCAGTTCTTC
NA | NA | TRBJ2-4 | TRBV20-1 | CSASPDKNIQYF | TGCAGTGCTAGCCCAGACAAAAACATTCAGTACTTC
NA | TRBD1 | TRBJ2-3 | TRBV12-3/TRBV12-4 | CASSFRTGYSDTQYF | TGTGCCAGCAGTTTCCGGACAGGTTATTCAGATACGCAGTATTTT
NA | TRBD2 | TRBJ2-5 | TRBV5-6 | CASSSLAGTGETQYF | TGTGCCAGCAGCTCCCTAGCGGGAACTGGGGAGACGCAGTACTTC
few | NA | TRBJ2-1 | TRBV29-1 | CSSWGRSDEQFF | TGCAGTTCCTGGGGGAGGAGCGATGAGCAGTTCTTC
few | TRBD2 | TRBJ2-1 | TRBV6-4 | CASSASGRAVYEQFF | TGTGCCAGCAGTGCTAGCGGGAGGGCCGTGTATGAGCAGTTCTTC
few | NA | TRBJ1-1 | TRBV20-1 | CSAIRLMNTEAFF | TGCAGTGCTATTCGACTCATGAACACTGAAGCTTTCTTT
many | NA | TRBJ2-2 | TRBV12-3/TRBV12-4 | CASSLREGPTGELFF | TGTGCCAGCAGTTTACGTGAGGGGCCGACCGGGGAGCTGTTTTTT
NA | TRBD1 | TRBJ2-2 | TRBV29-1 | CSVNRGTGELFF | TGCAGCGTCAACAGGGGAACCGGGGAGCTGTTTTTT
NA | NA | TRBJ2-3 | TRBV4-3 | CASSQDPGLTDTQYF | TGCGCCAGCAGCCAAGATCCAGGACTGACAGATACGCAGTATTTT
NA | NA | TRBJ2-3 | TRBV20-1 | CSAAVVHAGATDTQYF | TGCAGTGCTGCGGTTGTTCACGCCGGCGCAACCGATACGCAGTATTTT
few | NA | TRBJ2-7 | TRBV6-7 | CASSQEDRPSYEQYF | TGTGCCAGCAGCCAAGAGGACAGACCGTCCTACGAGCAGTACTTC
few | NA | TRBJ2-3 | TRBV3-1 | CASSQSQLSPVDTQYF | TGTGCCAGCAGCCAATCTCAACTGAGCCCGGTAGATACGCAGTATTTT
few | TRBD1 | TRBJ1-1 | TRBV11-1 | CASTLNGQGWTEAFF | TGTGCCAGCACCCTTAACGGACAGGGATGGACTGAAGCTTTCTTT
NA | NA | TRBJ1-1 | TRBV12-3/TRBV12-4 | CASSLFQDTEAFF | TGTGCCAGCAGTTTATTCCAGGACACTGAAGCTTTCTTT
few | TRBD1 | TRBJ2-7 | TRBV20-1 | CSASNRGQGYEQYF | TGCAGTGCCTCAAACAGGGGGCAAGGCTACGAGCAGTACTTC
NA | TRBD1 | TRBJ1-4 | TRBV20-1 | CSAEQGTEKLFF | TGCAGTGCTGAACAGGGGACGGAAAAACTGTTTTTT
NA | NA | TRBJ2-7 | TRBV12-3/TRBV12-4 | CASSWGTRVEQYF | TGTGCCAGCAGTTGGGGGACTCGGGTCGAGCAGTACTTC
NA | NA | TRBJ2-6 | TRBV12-3/TRBV12-4 | CAGSLVQAPGANVLTF | TGTGCCGGCAGTTTAGTACAGGCTCCCGGGGCCAACGTCCTGACTTTC
NA | NA | TRBJ2-1 | TRBV7-2 | CASSPDYSSYNEQFF | TGTGCCAGCAGCCCCGATTACAGCTCCTACAATGAGCAGTTCTTC
NA | TRBD2 | TRBJ2-5 | TRBV9 | CASSVGTSGEGTQYF | TGTGCCAGCAGCGTAGGGACTAGCGGGGAGGGGACCCAGTACTTC
once | NA | TRBJ1-5 | TRBV5-1 | CASSQGGTSNQPQHF | TGCGCCAGCAGCCAAGGGGGGACTAGCAATCAGCCCCAGCATTTT
NA | TRBD2 | TRBJ2-1 | TRBV20-1 | CSARETSGTSYNEQFF | TGCAGTGCTAGGGAGACTAGCGGGACATCCTACAATGAGCAGTTCTTC
NA | NA | TRBJ1-5 | TRBV12-3/TRBV12-4 | CASSSPPNSNQPQHF | TGTGCCAGCAGTTCCCCGCCAAATAGCAATCAGCCCCAGCATTTT
NA | TRBD2 | TRBJ2-3 | TRBV6-5 | CASSYSRAGGPDTQYF | TGTGCCAGCAGTTACTCGAGGGCGGGAGGGCCAGATACGCAGTATTTT
NA | TRBD1 | TRBJ1-2 | TRBV11-2 | CASSPGTGKTVNYGYTF | TGTGCCAGCAGCCCAGGGACAGGGAAAACTGTAAACTATGGCTACACCTTC
NA | NA | TRBJ2-1 | TRBV7-2 | CASSLVSGRQGSNEQFF | TGTGCCAGCAGCTTGGTTAGCGGGAGACAGGGGTCCAATGAGCAGTTCTTC
NA | NA | TRBJ2-7 | TRBV10-3 | CATEAGSYEQYF | TGTGCCACAGAAGCGGGCTCCTACGAGCAGTACTTC
few | TRBD1 | TRBJ1-2 | TRBV28 | CASSSPLEQGAPTSYGYTF | TGTGCCAGCAGTTCCCCCCTCGAGCAGGGGGCGCCTACCTCCTATGGCTACACCTTC
few | NA | TRBJ2-1 | TRBV20-1 | CSARDQGGGDSYNEQFF | TGCAGTGCTAGAGATCAGGGAGGGGGGGACTCCTACAATGAACAGTTCTTC
NA | NA | TRBJ2-1 | TRBV5-1 | CASSLTVGQSNEQFF | TGCGCCAGCAGCTTGACGGTGGGGCAATCCAATGAGCAGTTCTTC
NA | NA | TRBJ2-2 | TRBV9 | CASSVSGGAGELFF | TGTGCCAGCAGCGTTAGCGGTGGCGCCGGGGAGCTGTTTTTT
NA | NA | TRBJ1-2 | TRBV4-3 | CASSQDQGHLYTF | TGCGCCAGCAGCCAAGATCAGGGCCATCTGTATACCTTC
NA | NA | TRBJ2-3 | TRBV25-1 | CASSESDTGLTDTQYF | TGTGCCAGCAGTGAATCCGACACCGGCCTCACAGATACGCAGTATTTT
NA | NA | TRBJ2-6 | TRBV28 | CASSKTGFSGANVLTF | TGTGCCAGCAGCAAGACAGGTTTCTCTGGGGCCAACGTCCTGACTTTC
NA | TRBD1 | TRBJ2-1 | TRBV9 | CASSTDRGMNYNEQFF | TGTGCCAGCAGCACCGACAGGGGAATGAACTACAATGAGCAGTTCTTC
many | NA | TRBJ1-2 | TRBV29-1 | CSVERGGYGYTF | TGCAGCGTTGAACGGGGGGGCTATGGCTACACCTTC
few | TRBD2 | TRBJ2-5 | TRBV7-8 | CASSFYIAGGDETQYF | TGTGCCAGCAGCTTTTACATCGCGGGAGGGGACGAGACCCAGTACTTC
NA | TRBD1 | TRBJ1-1 | TRBV12-3/TRBV12-4 | CASIPGQGREWGAFF | TGTGCCAGCATTCCGGGACAGGGGCGAGAATGGGGAGCTTTCTTT
NA | NA | TRBJ1-1 | TRBV7-9 | CASSFERGVNTEAFF | TGTGCCAGCAGCTTTGAACGGGGGGTAAACACTGAAGCTTTCTTT
NA | NA | TRBJ2-5 | TRBV18 | CASSPIRLRETQYF | TGTGCCAGCTCACCGATCCGGTTACGAGAGACCCAGTACTTC
NA | NA | TRBJ1-3 | TRBV12-3/TRBV12-4 | CASSNRATIYF | TGTGCCAGCAGCAACAGGGCCACCATATATTTT
few | TRBD1 | TRBJ1-2 | TRBV6-4 | CASSNQGGYGYTF | TGTGCCAGCAGTAACCAGGGGGGCTACGGCTACACCTTC
NA | NA | TRBJ1-3 | TRBV5-1 | CASSLADGNTIYF | TGCGCCAGCAGCTTGGCCGATGGAAACACCATATATTTT
NA | NA | TRBJ1-1 | TRBV10-3 | CAITTDNTEAFF | TGTGCCATCACTACGGACAACACTGAAGCTTTCTTT